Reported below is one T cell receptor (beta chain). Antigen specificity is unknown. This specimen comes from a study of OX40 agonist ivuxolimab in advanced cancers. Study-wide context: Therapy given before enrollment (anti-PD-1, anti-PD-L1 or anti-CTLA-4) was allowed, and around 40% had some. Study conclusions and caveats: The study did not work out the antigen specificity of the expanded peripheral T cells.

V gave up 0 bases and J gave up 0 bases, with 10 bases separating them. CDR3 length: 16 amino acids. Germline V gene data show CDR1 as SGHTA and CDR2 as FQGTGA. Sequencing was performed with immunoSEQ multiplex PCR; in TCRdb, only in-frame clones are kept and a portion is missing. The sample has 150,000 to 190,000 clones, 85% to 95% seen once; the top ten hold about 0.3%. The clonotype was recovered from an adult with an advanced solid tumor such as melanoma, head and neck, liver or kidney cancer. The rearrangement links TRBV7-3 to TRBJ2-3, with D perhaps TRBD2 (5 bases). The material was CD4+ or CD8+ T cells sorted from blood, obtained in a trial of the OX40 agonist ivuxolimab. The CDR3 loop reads CASSLTSARSTDTQYF. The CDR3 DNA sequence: TGTGCCAGCAGCTTAACTAGCGCGAGGAGCACAGATACGCAGTATTTT.